These 28 T cell receptor beta chains share one sample of origin, sequenced in a study of cytomegalovirus exposure and HLA in healthy donors. Researchers ran the PCR with 60 Vbeta and 13 Jbeta primers. Libraries were prepared by immunoSEQ multiplex PCR; TCRdb keeps only in-frame clonotypes and omits some of them. Among about 160,000 clones listed, roughly 87% were seen once. Sequencing was carried out using PBMCs. The receptors derive from a man aged 50 to 60 in good health and CMV-seropositive.

This chain joins TRBV6-6 and TRBJ2-5, with 8 bases identical to TRBD1. Germline V gene lookup returns CDR1 MNHNY and CDR2 SVGAGI (reference sequence). The junction had 7 bases not matched to a gene; V was cut back by 5 bases and J by 11 bases. The CDR3 has 12 residues. The DNA of the CDR3 is TGTGCCAGCAGTGCTGGACAGGGAGAGCAGTACTTC. This encodes CASSAGQGEQYF.

V and J are TRBV6-1 and TRBJ2-5, with D perhaps matching TRBD1 (6 bases). The germline V and J ends were trimmed by 6 bases and 0 bases, with 11 bases remaining between them. Germline values: CDR1 MNHNS, CDR2 SASEGT. CDR3 length equals 14 residues. CDR3 in DNA: TGTGCCAGCAGGAGATACAGGGACCAAGAGACCCAGTACTTC. It is translated as CASRRYRDQETQYF.

The chain uses TRBV4-3 and TRBJ2-1; TRBD2 is a possible D gene (5 bases). The CDR3 loop spans 19 amino acids. V was shortened by 2 bases and J by 1 base, with 21 bases between the two germline ends. Germline V gene lookup returns CDR1 LGHNA and CDR2 YSLEER. The CDR3 nucleotides are TGCGCCAGCAGCCAATCCCGAGGGATGGCGGGTTTGTCCTACAATGAGCAGTTCTTC. Translated, it gives CASSQSRGMAGLSYNEQFF.

This chain joins TRBV6-5 and TRBJ1-1, with D unclear. Germline V gene sequence: CDR1 MNHEY, CDR2 SVGAGI. This CDR3 contains 14 residues. Trimming pared 3 bases from V and 0 bases from J, leaving 8 bases between. CDR3 sequence reads: CASSYNAMNTEAFF. CDR3 DNA sequence: TGTGCCAGCAGTTATAATGCTATGAACACTGAAGCTTTCTTT.

The CDR3 nucleotides are TGTGCCAGCACCCCCGGGGCTAGCGGGATCAATGAGCAGTTCTTC. Its protein is CASTPGASGINEQFF. The chain uses TRBV6-6 and TRBJ2-1; 9 bases agree with TRBD2. With 7 bases clipped from V and 6 bases from J, the junction kept 10 bases outside the gene matches. CDR3 length: 15 amino acids. Germline loops: CDR1 MNHNY, CDR2 SVGAGI (reference sequence).

The genes are TRBV5-4 and TRBJ1-3; 7 bases map to TRBD1. CDR3 length: 14 amino acids. CDR1 SGHNT and CDR2 YYREEE come from the germline V gene (reference sequence). J lost 6 bases, V lost 0 bases, and 3 bases had no gene match. CDR3 sequence reads: CASSLDRGSNTIYF. CDR3 bases: TGTGCCAGCAGCTTGGACAGGGGATCAAACACCATATATTTT.

The chain couples TRBV2 to TRBJ1-5; D might be TRBD1 (5 bases). The CDR3 consists of 14 residues. Between the trimmed V and J ends, which lost 6 bases and 4 bases, there was a span of 13 bases. The germline V gene has CDR1 SNHLY and CDR2 FYNNEI. The CDR3 region is CASRPGGLNQPQHF. In nucleotides, the CDR3 is TGTGCCAGCAGACCCGGGGGGTTGAATCAGCCCCAGCATTTT. The whole variable domain, filled in from reference TRBV2 and TRBJ1-5, reads EPEVTQTPSHQVTQMGQEVILRCVPISNHLYFYWYRQILGQKVEFLVSFYNNEISEKSEIFDDQFSVERPDGSNFTLKIRSTKLEDSAMYFCASRPGGLNQPQHFGDGTRLSIL.

CDR3 bases: TGTGCCTGGAGTCTCCACTGGAGCTCTGGAAACACCATATATTTT. Protein sequence: CAWSLHWSSGNTIYF. The J gene is TRBJ1-3, the V gene TRBV30, with D unclear. This CDR3 is 15 amino acids long. From germline, CDR1 is GTSNPN and CDR2 SVGIG (reference sequence). V lost 2 bases to trimming and J lost 0 bases, with 11 bases between them. The full variable domain, completed using reference TRBV30 and TRBJ1-3, is SQTIHQWPATLVQPVGSPLSLECTVEGTSNPNLYWYRQAAGRGLQLLFYSVGIGQISSEVPQNLSASRPQDRQFILSSKKLLLSDSGFYLCAWSLHWSSGNTIYFGEGSWLTVV.

This chain uses TRBV15 with TRBJ2-7, with 8 bases fitting TRBD1. The V gene's germline CDR1 is LNHNV and CDR2 YYDKDF (reference sequence). The CDR3 contains 15 residues. The trim removed 1 base at V and 3 bases at J, leaving 5 bases unmatched. The DNA of the CDR3 is TGTGCCACCAGCAGAGTAAGGACAGGGAACTACGAGCAGTACTTC. Protein product: CATSRVRTGNYEQYF.

The CDR3 DNA is TGTGCCAGCAGCTTAGCGTATACAGCTAGCACAGATACGCAGTATTTT. It yields the protein CASSLAYTASTDTQYF. V is TRBV7-7 and J is TRBJ2-3; D call uncertain. The ends were cut back, 0 bases at V and 0 bases at J, with 10 bases in the middle. This CDR3 contains 16 residues. Germline CDR1 and CDR2: SSHAT and FNYEAQ (reference sequence).

This clone was seen once. CDR3 region: CASSLPCPETYNEQFF. The CDR3 nucleotides read TGTGCCAGCAGCTTGCCCTGCCCCGAGACCTACAATGAGCAGTTCTTC. This chain uses TRBV7-6 with TRBJ2-1; D uncertain. The V end lost 3 bases, the J end lost 2 bases, and 14 bases lay between the germline ends. CDR1 is SGHVS, CDR2 FNYEAQ, per germline. This CDR3 comprises 16 residues.

The genes are TRBV9 and TRBJ1-5; no firm D call. Deletions cut 2 bases from V and 3 bases from J, with 12 bases between. CDR1 SGDLS and CDR2 YYNGEE come from the germline V gene. This CDR3 is 15 amino acids long. CDR3 sequence: CASSVLDGINQPQHF. In DNA, the CDR3 is TGTGCCAGCAGCGTCCTCGACGGGATCAATCAGCCCCAGCATTTT.

This clone occurred once. The V and J genes are TRBV19 and TRBJ2-7, with a weak D call TRBD2 (5 bases). V lost 0 bases, J lost 3 bases, and 9 bases lay in between. The CDR3 length is 14 residues. Germline V lookup: CDR1 LNHDA, CDR2 SQIVND (reference sequence). The CDR3 region has the DNA TGTGCCAGTAGTATAGAAGGAGGTGGCTACGAGCAGTACTTC. This sequence encodes CASSIEGGGYEQYF.

This sequence joins TRBV2 and TRBJ1-2; the match to TRBD1 covers 7 bases. The CDR3 extends over 14 amino acids. Looked up from germline, CDR1 is SNHLY and CDR2 is FYNNEI. The J segment lost 8 bases and the V segment lost 1 base, leaving 7 bases of the junction unmatched. The CDR3 nucleotides are TGTGCCAGCAGTGAAGGAGGGGGCGCGGGGGGCTACACCTTC. It encodes CASSEGGGAGGYTF.

The chain is built from TRBV5-1 and TRBJ2-2; 12 bases align to TRBD2. The length of the CDR3 is 19 residues. Germline V gene lookup returns CDR1 SGHRS and CDR2 YFSETQ. J lost 0 bases, V lost 0 bases, and 6 bases had no gene match. The CDR3 DNA reads TGCGCCAGCAGCTTGGCGGGACTAGCGGGCCACACGAACACCGGGGAGCTGTTTTTT. Amino acids: CASSLAGLAGHTNTGELFF.

This clone came up a few times. The chain carries TRBV7-9 and TRBJ1-1; a possible D gene is TRBD1 (5 bases). CDR1 and CDR2 from the germline V gene are SEHNR and FQNEAQ (reference sequence). The CDR3 has 14 residues. V gave up 4 bases and J gave up 3 bases, with 12 bases separating them. CDR3 bases: TGTGCCAGCAGCTCGTCTGACAGTTACACTGAAGCTTTCTTT. Its translation: CASSSSDSYTEAFF.

The V gene is TRBV7-9, the J gene TRBJ1-1; D might be TRBD1 (6 bases). This CDR3 contains 14 residues. Trimming removed 5 bases at V and 1 base at J, with 11 bases between. Germline-derived CDR1 and CDR2 are SEHNR and FQNEAQ (reference sequence). The CDR3 sequence is CASSEGQPNTEAFF. The CDR3 nucleotides read TGTGCCAGCAGCGAGGGACAACCGAACACTGAAGCTTTCTTT.

This chain uses TRBV27 with TRBJ2-1, with 13 bases aligning to TRBD2. V was pared by 5 bases and J by 6 bases, with 7 bases of the junction left unmatched. Germline values: CDR1 MNHEY, CDR2 SMNVEV (reference sequence). CDR3 size: 16 residues. The CDR3 region is CASSTILAGGPNEQFF. The CDR3 DNA sequence: TGTGCCAGCAGTACCATACTAGCGGGAGGGCCCAATGAGCAGTTCTTC.

V is TRBV27 and J is TRBJ1-1; a weak D match, TRBD1 (6 bases). The CDR3 is 19 residues long. Germline V gene sequence: CDR1 MNHEY, CDR2 SMNVEV (reference sequence). Trimming removed 0 bases at V and 2 bases at J, with 22 bases between. For the CDR3, the DNA is TGTGCCAGCAGTTTATCGAGAGACCCAGGCAGGGGTGGAAACACTGAAGCTTTCTTT. Translated, it gives CASSLSRDPGRGGNTEAFF.

This clone was counted only a few times. V gene TRBV2 combines with J gene TRBJ1-4; tentatively, D is TRBD1 (5 bases). V was pared by 2 bases and J by 1 base, with 11 bases between. From germline, CDR1 is SNHLY and CDR2 FYNNEI. The CDR3 is 16 residues long. CDR3 nucleotide sequence: TGTGCCAGCAGTGAATCGACAGCTGGAACTAATGAAAAACTGTTTTTT. The encoded protein is CASSESTAGTNEKLFF.

This clone was detected once. The genes are TRBV4-3 and TRBJ1-5; weak D call: TRBD1 (5 bases). CDR3 size: 15 residues. Trimming removed 0 bases at V and 10 bases at J, with 16 bases between. Germline assignment: CDR1 LGHNA and CDR2 YSLEER. The CDR3 is CASSQDDGGTGPQHF. CDR3 nucleotides: TGCGCCAGCAGCCAAGATGACGGGGGGACGGGCCCCCAGCATTTT.

This clone was recorded a few times. This chain uses TRBV28 with TRBJ2-5, with TRBD2 identical over 7 bases. The CDR3 is 17 residues long. Per germline, CDR1 MDHEN and CDR2 SYDVKM. With V trimmed by 5 bases and J by 5 bases, 17 bases remained unmatched. CDR3 sequence reads: CASSMDGFVRGSETQYF. CDR3 in DNA: TGTGCCAGCAGTATGGATGGGTTTGTGCGGGGGAGCGAGACCCAGTACTTC. The full variable domain, completed using reference TRBV28 and TRBJ2-5, is DVKVTQSSRYLVKRTGEKVFLECVQDMDHENMFWYRQDPGLGLRLIYFSYDVKMKEKGDIPEGYSVSREKKERFSLILESASTNQTSMYLCASSMDGFVRGSETQYFGPGTRLLVL.

This clone was detected only a few times. The V and J genes are TRBV7-3 and TRBJ2-3; 11 bases align to TRBD2. V lost 6 bases to trimming and J lost 5 bases; unmatched junction nucleotides: 7. The length of the CDR3 is 15 residues. CDR1 SGHTA and CDR2 FQGTGA come from the germline V gene. Written as DNA, the CDR3 is TGTGCCAGCAGACTGATGGGACTAGCGGAAGATACGCAGTATTTT. Its protein product is CASRLMGLAEDTQYF.

V is TRBV15 and J is TRBJ2-4; 7 nucleotides align to TRBD2. This CDR3 comprises 17 residues. V dropped 2 bases and J dropped 0; count of bases not matched to a gene: 7. In germline, CDR1 is LNHNV, CDR2 YYDKDF (reference sequence). CDR3 protein: CATSRTPSGLAKNIQYF. As DNA, the CDR3 is TGTGCCACCAGCAGAACCCCTAGCGGACTAGCCAAAAACATTCAGTACTTC.

This clone has a handful of counts. The rearrangement uses TRBV28 and TRBJ2-7; 11 nucleotides align to TRBD1. This CDR3 has 13 amino acids. Losses at the gene ends were 5 bases for V and 5 bases for J; bases not matched to a gene: 2. Germline CDR1 is MDHEN and CDR2 is SYDVKM. CDR3 DNA: TGTGCCAGCAGTCGGGACAGGGGGAACGAGCAGTACTTC. Translation: CASSRDRGNEQYF.

The chain recombines TRBV6-6 with TRBJ1-2; TRBD1 is a possible D gene (6 bases). Trimming took 6 bases from V and 6 from J, leaving 14 bases between them. This CDR3 spans 13 amino acids. From germline, CDR1 is MNHNY and CDR2 SVGAGI (reference sequence). The CDR3 here is CASRLTGSDGYTF. The CDR3 nucleotides read TGTGCCAGCAGACTCACAGGGTCTGATGGCTACACCTTC.

The chain's CDR3 is CASSWGQGAGTDTQYF. Here the CDR3 DNA reads TGTGCCAGCAGCTGGGGACAGGGGGCGGGCACAGATACGCAGTATTTT. J is TRBJ2-3 and V is TRBV7-9; 12 positions agree with TRBD1. V gave up 4 bases and J gave up 1 base; unmatched junction bases: 3. This CDR3 is built from 16 residues. Germline V gene lookup returns CDR1 SEHNR and CDR2 FQNEAQ (reference sequence).

This clone has just one count. J is TRBJ2-5 and V is TRBV13, with 14 positions matching TRBD2. The assigned J gene may be wrong: the sequence end matches TRBJ2-7 better. The CDR3 covers 14 residues. Germline V lookup: CDR1 PRHDT, CDR2 FYEKMQ (reference sequence). In nucleotides, the CDR3 is TGTGCCAGCACGGGACTAGCGGGAGAATCCGAGCAGTACTTC. Encoded protein: CASTGLAGESEQYF.